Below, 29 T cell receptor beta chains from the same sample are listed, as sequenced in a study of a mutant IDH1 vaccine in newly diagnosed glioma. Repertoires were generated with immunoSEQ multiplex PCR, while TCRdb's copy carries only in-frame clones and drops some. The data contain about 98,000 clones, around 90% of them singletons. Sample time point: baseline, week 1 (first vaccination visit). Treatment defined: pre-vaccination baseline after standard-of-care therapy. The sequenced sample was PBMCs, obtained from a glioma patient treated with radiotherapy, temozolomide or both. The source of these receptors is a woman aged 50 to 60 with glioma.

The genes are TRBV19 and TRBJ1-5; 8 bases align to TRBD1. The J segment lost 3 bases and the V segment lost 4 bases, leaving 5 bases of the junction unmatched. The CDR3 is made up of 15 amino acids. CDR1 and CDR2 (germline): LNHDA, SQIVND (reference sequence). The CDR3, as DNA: TGTGCCAGTAGTAACCAGGGGGCCATCAATCAGCCCCAGCATTTT. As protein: CASSNQGAINQPQHF.

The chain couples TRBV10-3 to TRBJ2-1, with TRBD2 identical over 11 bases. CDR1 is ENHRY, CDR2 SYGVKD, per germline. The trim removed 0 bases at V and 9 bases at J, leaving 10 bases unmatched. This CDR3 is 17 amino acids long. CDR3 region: CAISESEVLAGGSEQFF. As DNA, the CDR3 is TGTGCCATCAGTGAGTCCGAGGTGCTAGCGGGAGGTTCTGAGCAGTTCTTC.

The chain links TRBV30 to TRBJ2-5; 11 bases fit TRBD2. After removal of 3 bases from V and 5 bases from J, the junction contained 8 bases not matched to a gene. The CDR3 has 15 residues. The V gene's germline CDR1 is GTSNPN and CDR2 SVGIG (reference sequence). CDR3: CAWRSGTSGLETQYF. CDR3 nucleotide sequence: TGTGCCTGGAGGTCTGGGACTAGCGGATTGGAGACCCAGTACTTC. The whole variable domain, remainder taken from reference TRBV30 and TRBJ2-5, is SQTIHQWPATLVQPVGSPLSLECTVEGTSNPNLYWYRQAAGRGLQLLFYSVGIGQISSEVPQNLSASRPQDRQFILSSKKLLLSDSGFYLCAWRSGTSGLETQYFGPGTRLLVL.

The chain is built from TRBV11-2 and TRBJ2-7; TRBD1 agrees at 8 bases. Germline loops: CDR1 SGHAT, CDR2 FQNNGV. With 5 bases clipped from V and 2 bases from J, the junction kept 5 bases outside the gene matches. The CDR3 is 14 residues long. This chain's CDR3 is CASSPGQGPYEQYF. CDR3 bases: TGTGCCAGCAGCCCAGGACAGGGACCCTACGAGCAGTACTTC.

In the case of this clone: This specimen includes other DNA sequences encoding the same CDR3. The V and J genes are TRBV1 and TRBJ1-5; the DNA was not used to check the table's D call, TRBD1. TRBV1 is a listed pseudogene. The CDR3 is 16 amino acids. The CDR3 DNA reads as TGCACCAGCAGCCGCAGGCGACAGGGTTATAATCAGCCCCAGCATTTT. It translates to CTSSRRRQGYNQPQHF.

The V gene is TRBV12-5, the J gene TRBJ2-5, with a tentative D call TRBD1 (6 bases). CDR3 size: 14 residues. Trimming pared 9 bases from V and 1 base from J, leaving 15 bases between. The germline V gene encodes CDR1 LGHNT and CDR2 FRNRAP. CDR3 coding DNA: TGTGCTAGACAGGGCCAACACCTCCAAGAGACCCAGTACTTC. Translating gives CARQGQHLQETQYF.

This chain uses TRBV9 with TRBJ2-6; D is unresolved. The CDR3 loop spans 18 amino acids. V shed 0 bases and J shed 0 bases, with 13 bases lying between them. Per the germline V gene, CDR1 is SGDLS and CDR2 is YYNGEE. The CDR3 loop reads CASSVGLHSSSGANVLTF. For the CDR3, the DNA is TGTGCCAGCAGCGTAGGTTTACATTCGAGCTCTGGGGCCAACGTCCTGACTTTC.

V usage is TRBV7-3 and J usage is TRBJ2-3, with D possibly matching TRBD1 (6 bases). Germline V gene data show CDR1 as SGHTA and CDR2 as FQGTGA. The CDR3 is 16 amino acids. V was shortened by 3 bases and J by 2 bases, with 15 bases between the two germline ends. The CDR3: CASSFYSGAYTDTQYF. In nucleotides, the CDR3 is TGTGCCAGCAGCTTTTACTCAGGGGCATACACAGATACGCAGTATTTT.

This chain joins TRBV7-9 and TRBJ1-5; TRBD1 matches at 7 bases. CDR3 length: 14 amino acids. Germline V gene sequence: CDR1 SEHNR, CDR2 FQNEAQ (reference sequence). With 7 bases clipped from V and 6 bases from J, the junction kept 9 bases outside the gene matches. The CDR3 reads CASTDRAGGQPQHF. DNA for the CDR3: TGTGCCAGCACCGACCGGGCAGGGGGTCAGCCCCAGCATTTT.

The CDR3 region has the DNA TGTGCCAGCAGCGCCGGTGCGGGAGGGCTGGGCACAGATACGCAGTATTTT. This translates into CASSAGAGGLGTDTQYF. The chain is built from TRBV11-1 and TRBJ2-3, with 9 bases aligning to TRBD2. CDR1 is SGHAT, CDR2 FQDESV, per germline (reference sequence). The CDR3 sequence is 17 residues long. Unmatched junction bases numbered 10, after V lost 5 bases and J lost 1 base.

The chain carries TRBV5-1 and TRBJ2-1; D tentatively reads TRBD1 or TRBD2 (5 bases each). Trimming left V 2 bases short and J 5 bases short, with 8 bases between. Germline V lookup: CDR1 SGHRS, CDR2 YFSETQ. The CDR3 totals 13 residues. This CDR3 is CASSFGTDNEQFF. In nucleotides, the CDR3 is TGCGCCAGCAGCTTTGGGACCGACAATGAGCAGTTCTTC.

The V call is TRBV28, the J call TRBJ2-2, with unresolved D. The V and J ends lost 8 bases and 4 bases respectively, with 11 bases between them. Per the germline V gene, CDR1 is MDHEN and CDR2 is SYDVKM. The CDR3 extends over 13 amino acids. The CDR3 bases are TGTGCCAGCCTGATACAGAGCACCGGGGAGCTGTTTTTT. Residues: CASLIQSTGELFF.

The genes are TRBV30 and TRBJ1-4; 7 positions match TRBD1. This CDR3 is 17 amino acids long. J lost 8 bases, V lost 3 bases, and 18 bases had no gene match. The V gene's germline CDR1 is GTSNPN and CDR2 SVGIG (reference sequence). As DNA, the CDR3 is TGTGCCTGGAGCAAAGGGGGCCAGTTCTTACCCGGGGAAAAACTGTTTTTT. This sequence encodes CAWSKGGQFLPGEKLFF.

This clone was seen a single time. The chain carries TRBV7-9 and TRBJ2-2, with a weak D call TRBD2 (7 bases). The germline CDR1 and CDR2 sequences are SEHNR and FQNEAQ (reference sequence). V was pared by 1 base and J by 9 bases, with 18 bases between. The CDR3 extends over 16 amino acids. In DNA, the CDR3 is TGTGCCAGCAGCTTAGTTCCAGCGGGAACAGGGTGGGAGCTGTTTTTT. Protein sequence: CASSLVPAGTGWELFF.

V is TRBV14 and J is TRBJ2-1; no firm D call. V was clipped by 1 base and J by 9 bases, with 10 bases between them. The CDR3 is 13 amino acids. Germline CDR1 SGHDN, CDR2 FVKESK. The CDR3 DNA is TGTGCCAGCAGCCAAGTCTCGGAGATTGAGCAGTTCTTC. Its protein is CASSQVSEIEQFF.

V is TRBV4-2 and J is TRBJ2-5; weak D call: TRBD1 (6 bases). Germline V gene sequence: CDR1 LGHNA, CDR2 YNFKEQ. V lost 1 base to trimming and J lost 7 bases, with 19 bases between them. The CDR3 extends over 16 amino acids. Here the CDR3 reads CASSQGGRGTEGTQYF. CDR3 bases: TGTGCCAGCAGCCAAGGGGGGCGAGGGACCGAGGGGACCCAGTACTTC.

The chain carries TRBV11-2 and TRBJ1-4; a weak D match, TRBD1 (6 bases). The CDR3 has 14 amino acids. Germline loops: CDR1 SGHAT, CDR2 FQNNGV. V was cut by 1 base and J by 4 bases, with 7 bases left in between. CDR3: CASSLGTVNEKLFF. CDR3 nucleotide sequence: TGTGCCAGCAGCTTAGGGACAGTTAATGAAAAACTGTTTTTT.

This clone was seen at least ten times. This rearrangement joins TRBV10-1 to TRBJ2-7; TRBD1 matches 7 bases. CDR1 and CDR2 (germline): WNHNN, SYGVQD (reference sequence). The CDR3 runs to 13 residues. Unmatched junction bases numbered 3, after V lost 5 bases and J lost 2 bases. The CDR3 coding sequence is TGCGCCAGCAGTCAGGGGGACACCTACGAGCAGTACTTC. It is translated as CASSQGDTYEQYF.

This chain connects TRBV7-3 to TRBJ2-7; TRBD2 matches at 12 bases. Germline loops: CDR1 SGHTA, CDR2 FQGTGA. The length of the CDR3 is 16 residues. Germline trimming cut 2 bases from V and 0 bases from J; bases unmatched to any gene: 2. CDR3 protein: CASSLSSGRVSYEQYF. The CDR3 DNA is TGTGCCAGCAGCTTATCTAGCGGGAGGGTCTCCTACGAGCAGTACTTC.

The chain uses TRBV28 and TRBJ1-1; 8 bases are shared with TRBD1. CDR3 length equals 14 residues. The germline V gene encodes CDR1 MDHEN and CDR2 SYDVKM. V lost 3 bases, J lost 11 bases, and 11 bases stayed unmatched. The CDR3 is CASSFAQGADCAFF. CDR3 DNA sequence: TGTGCCAGCAGTTTTGCGCAGGGGGCCGACTGTGCTTTCTTT.

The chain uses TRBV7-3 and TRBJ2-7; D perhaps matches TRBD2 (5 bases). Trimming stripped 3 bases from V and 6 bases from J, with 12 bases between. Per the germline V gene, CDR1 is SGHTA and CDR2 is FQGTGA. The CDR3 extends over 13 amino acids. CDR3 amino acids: CASSFVGEGEQYF. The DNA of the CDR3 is TGTGCCAGCAGCTTCGTGGGAGAAGGCGAGCAGTACTTC.

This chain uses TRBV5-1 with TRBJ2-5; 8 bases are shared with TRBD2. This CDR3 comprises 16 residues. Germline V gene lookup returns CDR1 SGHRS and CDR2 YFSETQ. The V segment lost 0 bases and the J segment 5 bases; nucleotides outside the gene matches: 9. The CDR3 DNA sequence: TGCGCCAGCAGCTTGGAGGGCAGGCGGGGGGTGGAGACCCAGTACTTC. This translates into CASSLEGRRGVETQYF.

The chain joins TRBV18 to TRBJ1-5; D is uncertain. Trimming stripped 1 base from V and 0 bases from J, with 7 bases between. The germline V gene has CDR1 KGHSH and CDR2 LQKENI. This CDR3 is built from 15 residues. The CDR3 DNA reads TGTGCCAGCTCACCACAGGCAGATAGCAATCAGCCCCAGCATTTT. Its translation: CASSPQADSNQPQHF.

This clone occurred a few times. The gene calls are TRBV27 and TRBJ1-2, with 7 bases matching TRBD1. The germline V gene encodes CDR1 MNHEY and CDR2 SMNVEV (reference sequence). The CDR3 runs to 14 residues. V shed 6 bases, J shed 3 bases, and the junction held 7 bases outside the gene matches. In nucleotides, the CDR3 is TGTGCCAGCAGAAGTGGACAGGCCCACTATGGCTACACCTTC. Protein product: CASRSGQAHYGYTF.

This CDR3 is CASSVSRGFEKLFF. CDR3 nucleotides: TGTGCCAGCAGCGTAAGCAGGGGATTTGAAAAACTGTTTTTT. The chain has TRBV9 and TRBJ1-4, with TRBD1 as a possible D gene (6 bases). This CDR3 contains 14 residues. CDR1 is SGDLS and CDR2 is YYNGEE in the germline V gene. V was pared by 1 base and J by 7 bases, with 11 bases between.

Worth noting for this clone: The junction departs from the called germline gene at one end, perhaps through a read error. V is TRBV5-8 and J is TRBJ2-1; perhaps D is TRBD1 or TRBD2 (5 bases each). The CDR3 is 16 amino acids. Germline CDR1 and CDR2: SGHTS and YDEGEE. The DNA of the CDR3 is TGTGCCAGCAGCTTGCGGGGCGGACCGTCCTCCAATGAGCAGTTCTTC. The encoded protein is CASSLRGGPSSNEQFF. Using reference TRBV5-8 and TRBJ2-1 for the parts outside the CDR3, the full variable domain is EAGVTQSPTHLIKTRGQQATLRCSPISGHTSVYWYQQALGLGLQFLLWYDEGEERNRGNFPPRFSGRQFPNYSSELNVNALELEDSALYLCASSLRGGPSSNEQFFGPGTRLTVL.

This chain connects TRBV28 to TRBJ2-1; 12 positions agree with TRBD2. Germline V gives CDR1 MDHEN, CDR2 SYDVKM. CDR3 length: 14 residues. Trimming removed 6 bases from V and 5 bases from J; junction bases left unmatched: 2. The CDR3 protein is CASRSSGRDNEQFF. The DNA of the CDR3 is TGTGCCAGCAGGTCTAGCGGGAGGGACAATGAGCAGTTCTTC.

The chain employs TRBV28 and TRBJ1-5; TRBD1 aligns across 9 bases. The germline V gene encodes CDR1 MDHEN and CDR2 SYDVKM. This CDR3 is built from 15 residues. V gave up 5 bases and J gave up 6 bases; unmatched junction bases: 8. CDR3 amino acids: CASSPTGGGRQPQHF. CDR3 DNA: TGTGCCAGCAGTCCAACAGGGGGCGGGCGTCAGCCCCAGCATTTT.

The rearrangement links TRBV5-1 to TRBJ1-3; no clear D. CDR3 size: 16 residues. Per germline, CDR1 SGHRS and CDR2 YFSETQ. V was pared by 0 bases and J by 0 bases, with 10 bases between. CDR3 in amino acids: CASSLGGYTSGNTIYF. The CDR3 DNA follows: TGCGCCAGCAGCTTGGGGGGATACACCTCTGGAAACACCATATATTTT.